In this sample, the clone carrying this T cell receptor beta chain turned up a few times. No antigen is known for it. Peripheral blood was drawn, about 9.7 milliliters per donor. The authors isolated at least 7 million PBMCs per sample. Trimming took 2 bases from V and 1 from J, leaving 11 bases between them. The germline V gene encodes CDR1 LNHNV and CDR2 YYDKDF (reference sequence). The CDR3 loop spans 15 amino acids. The sample originates from a study of blood T cells in healthy people across ages. General study results and limits: Expanded clonotype shifts may have been confounded, as the donors had an unknown CMV status.

Through a sample-barcoded 5' primer and a J-beta primer mix, a second PCR was run for 7 to 11 cycles. TCRdb reprocessed the 5' RACE reads with MiXCR, giving one entry per CDR3 protein. The sample yields approximately 1.5 million distinct CDR3 sequences, 30% to 35% seen once. Sequencing was carried out using blood. The TCR was taken from a woman aged 25 to 39 in good health. This rearrangement joins TRBV15 to TRBJ1-1; a possible D gene is TRBD1 (5 bases). CDR3 coding DNA: TGTGCCACCAGCAGAACCGGGGCGGCGAACACTGAAGCTTTCTTT. Translated: CATSRTGAANTEAFF.